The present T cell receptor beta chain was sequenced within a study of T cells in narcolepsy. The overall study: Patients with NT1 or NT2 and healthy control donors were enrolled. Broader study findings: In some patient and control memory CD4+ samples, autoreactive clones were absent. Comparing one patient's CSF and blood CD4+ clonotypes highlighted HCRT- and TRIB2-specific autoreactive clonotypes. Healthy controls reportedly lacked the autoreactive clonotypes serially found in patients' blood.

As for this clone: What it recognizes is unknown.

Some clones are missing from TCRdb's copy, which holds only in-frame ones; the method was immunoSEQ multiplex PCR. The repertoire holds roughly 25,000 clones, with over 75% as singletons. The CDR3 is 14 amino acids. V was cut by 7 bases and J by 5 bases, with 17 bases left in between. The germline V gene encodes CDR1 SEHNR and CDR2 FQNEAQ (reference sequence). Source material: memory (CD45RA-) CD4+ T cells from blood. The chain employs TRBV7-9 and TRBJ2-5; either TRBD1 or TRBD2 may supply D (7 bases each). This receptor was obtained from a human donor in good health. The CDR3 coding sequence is TGTGCCAGCAACTCAGCAGGGGGGGTTGAGACCCAGTACTTC. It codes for CASNSAGGVETQYF.